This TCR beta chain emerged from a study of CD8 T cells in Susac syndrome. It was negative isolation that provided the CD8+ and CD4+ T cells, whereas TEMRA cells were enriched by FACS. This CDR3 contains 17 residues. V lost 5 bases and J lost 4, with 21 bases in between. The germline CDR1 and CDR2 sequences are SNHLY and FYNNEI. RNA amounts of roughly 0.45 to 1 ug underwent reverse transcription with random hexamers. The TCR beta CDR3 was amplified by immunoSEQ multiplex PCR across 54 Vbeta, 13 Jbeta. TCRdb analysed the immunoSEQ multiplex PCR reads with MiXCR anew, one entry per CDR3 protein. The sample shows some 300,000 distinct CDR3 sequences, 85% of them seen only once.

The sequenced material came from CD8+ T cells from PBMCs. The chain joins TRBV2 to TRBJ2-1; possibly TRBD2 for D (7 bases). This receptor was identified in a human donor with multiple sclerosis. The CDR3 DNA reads TGTGCCAGCAGTTTCCCCTTCCTGAGGGGGGGGTACAATGAGCAGTTCTTC. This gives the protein CASSFPFLRGGYNEQFF.